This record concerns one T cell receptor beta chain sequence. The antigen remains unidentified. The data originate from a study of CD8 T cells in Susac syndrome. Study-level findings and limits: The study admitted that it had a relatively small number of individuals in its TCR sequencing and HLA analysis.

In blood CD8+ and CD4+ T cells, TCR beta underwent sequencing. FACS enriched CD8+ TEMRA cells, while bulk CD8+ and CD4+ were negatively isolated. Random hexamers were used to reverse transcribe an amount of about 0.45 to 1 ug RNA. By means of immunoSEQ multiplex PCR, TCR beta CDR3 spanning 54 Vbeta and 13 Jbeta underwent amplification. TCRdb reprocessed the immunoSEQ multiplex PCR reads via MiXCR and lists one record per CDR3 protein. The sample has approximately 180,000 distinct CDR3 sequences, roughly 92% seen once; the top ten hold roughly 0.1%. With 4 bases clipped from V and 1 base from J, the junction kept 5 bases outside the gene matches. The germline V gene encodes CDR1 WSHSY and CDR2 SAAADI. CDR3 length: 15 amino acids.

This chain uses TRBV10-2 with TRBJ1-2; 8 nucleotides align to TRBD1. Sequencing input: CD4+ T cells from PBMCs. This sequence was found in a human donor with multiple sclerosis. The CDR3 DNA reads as TGCGCCAGCAGTGGTCAGGGGGCTAATAACTATGGCTACACCTTC. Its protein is CASSGQGANNYGYTF.